A selection of T cell receptor beta chains follows, all from one sample in a study of blood T cell repertoires in COVID-19. Assay used: immunoSEQ multiplex PCR; TCRdb lists only in-frame clones, some missing. The sample shows roughly 280,000 clones, 85% to 90% of them seen only once. The sample comprised peripheral blood. These receptors all stem from a young woman with COVID-19, enrolled during active disease. Each CDR3 is given with its conserved first and last residue. A D gene is named only where the DNA matches it firmly. The size entry is marked missing in some rows and otherwise reads once, few, many or a size class.

clone size,J gene,V gene,D gene,CDR3 protein,CDR3 DNA
.,TRBJ1-1,TRBV6-5,.,CATQRSEVAFF,TGTGCCACCCAGAGATCGGAGGTAGCTTTCTTT
.,TRBJ1-4,TRBV28,TRBD1,CASSSRDRAREKLFF,TGTGCCAGCAGTTCCCGGGACAGGGCGAGAGAAAAACTGTTTTTT
.,TRBJ2-5,TRBV7-9,.,CASSFLAQETQYF,TGTGCCAGCAGCTTTCTAGCCCAAGAGACCCAGTACTTC
.,TRBJ1-1,TRBV7-3,.,CASSLSGGTEAFF,TGTGCCAGCAGCTTATCCGGGGGCACTGAAGCTTTCTTT
.,TRBJ2-7,TRBV19,TRBD1,CASRRTGSSYEQYF,TGTGCCAGTAGACGGACAGGGTCCTCCTACGAGCAGTACTTC
.,TRBJ2-7,TRBV4-3,.,CASSQVYGSSYEQYF,TGCGCCAGCAGCCAAGTTTACGGGAGCTCCTACGAGCAGTACTTC
few,TRBJ1-4,TRBV27,.,CASSFRGGEKLFF,TGTGCCAGCAGTTTTAGGGGAGGGGAAAAACTGTTTTTT
.,TRBJ1-5,TRBV5-8,.,CASSLLAGVQPQHF,TGTGCCAGCAGCTTGTTGGCAGGGGTTCAGCCCCAGCATTTT
.,TRBJ2-5,TRBV29-1,.,CSVEDQAIRETQYF,TGCAGCGTTGAAGACCAAGCTATCCGGGAGACCCAGTACTTC
.,TRBJ2-7,TRBV15,TRBD1,CATSRDWDSPYEQYF,TGTGCCACCAGCAGAGATTGGGACAGCCCCTACGAGCAGTACTTC
.,TRBJ1-2,TRBV30,TRBD1,CAWSGQGDYGYTF,TGTGCCTGGAGTGGACAGGGGGACTATGGCTACACCTTC
.,TRBJ2-7,TRBV4-1,TRBD1,CASSQDPPDRANPYEQYF,TGCGCCAGCAGCCAAGATCCCCCGGACAGGGCGAACCCCTACGAGCAGTACTTC
.,TRBJ2-3,TRBV3-1/TRBV3-2,.,CASSPKRGISTDTQYF,TGTGCCAGCAGCCCTAAGCGAGGGATTAGCACAGATACGCAGTATTTT
.,TRBJ1-5,TRBV4-1,.,CASSQVPGNQPQHF,TGCGCCAGCAGCCAGGTCCCAGGTAATCAGCCCCAGCATTTT
once,TRBJ2-5,TRBV30,TRBD1,CASAREQGLQTQYF,TGTGCCTCGGCGAGGGAACAGGGGCTGCAGACCCAGTACTTC
.,TRBJ2-3,TRBV15,TRBD2,CATERDGTDTQYF,TGTGCCACCGAGCGGGATGGCACAGATACGCAGTATTTT
.,TRBJ2-7,TRBV5-1,TRBD1,CASSMTDRGREQYF,TGCGCCAGCAGCATGACGGACAGGGGACGCGAGCAGTACTTC
.,TRBJ2-7,TRBV28,TRBD1,CASSSRTGENEQYF,TGTGCCAGCAGTTCCCGGACAGGGGAAAACGAGCAGTACTTC
.,TRBJ1-3,TRBV27,.,CASSFTSSGNTIYF,TGTGCCAGCAGTTTCACCAGCTCTGGAAACACCATATATTTT
.,TRBJ1-2,TRBV28,.,CASSPPGHYGYTF,TGTGCCAGCAGTCCACCAGGCCACTATGGCTACACCTTC
.,TRBJ1-3,TRBV6-5,TRBD1,CARRTGLSGNTIYF,TGTGCCAGAAGGACAGGCCTCTCTGGAAACACCATATATTTT
.,TRBJ2-1,TRBV4-1,.,CATSNLLERNEQFF,TGCGCCACCTCAAACCTACTCGAGAGGAATGAGCAGTTCTTC
.,TRBJ2-5,TRBV20-1,.,CSASFQETQYF,TGCAGTGCTAGCTTTCAGGAGACCCAGTACTTC
.,TRBJ2-5,TRBV6-2/TRBV6-3,TRBD2,CASSRPWASGLQETQYF,TGTGCCAGCAGCCGTCCGTGGGCTAGCGGCTTACAAGAGACCCAGTACTTC
.,TRBJ1-1,TRBV4-3,TRBD1,CASKASDRGGTEAFF,TGCGCCAGCAAAGCTAGCGACAGGGGGGGCACTGAAGCTTTCTTT
.,TRBJ2-3,TRBV27,TRBD2,CASSIIAGKDTQYF,TGTGCCAGCAGTATAATAGCGGGAAAAGATACGCAGTATTTT
.,TRBJ1-2,TRBV10-2,.,CASSESTAVGYGYTF,TGCGCCAGCAGTGAGTCTACAGCCGTGGGCTATGGCTACACCTTC
.,TRBJ2-1,TRBV28,.,CASISDRQSYNEQFF,TGTGCCAGCATCTCCGACAGGCAATCCTACAATGAGCAGTTCTTC
.,TRBJ2-3,TRBV7-8,TRBD2,CASSTKEILAGLADTQYF,TGTGCCAGCAGTACTAAGGAGATACTAGCGGGACTGGCAGATACGCAGTATTTT
.,TRBJ2-1,TRBV5-6,TRBD2,CASSQRSSGRSYNEQFF,TGTGCCAGCAGCCAGAGGTCTAGCGGTCGCTCCTACAATGAGCAGTTCTTC
.,TRBJ2-3,TRBV24-1,TRBD1,CATSDRTGGADTQYF,TGTGCCACCAGTGATAGGACAGGGGGCGCAGATACGCAGTATTTT
.,TRBJ1-5,TRBV29-1,TRBD1,CSVSTGTGSQPQHF,TGCAGCGTGAGTACCGGGACAGGGTCCCAGCCCCAGCATTTT
.,TRBJ1-5,TRBV7-2,.,CASSPQGGSNQPQHF,TGTGCCAGCAGCCCACAGGGTGGGAGCAATCAGCCCCAGCATTTT
.,TRBJ1-2,TRBV28,.,CASSMPGGDNYGYTF,TGTGCCAGCAGTATGCCCGGGGGAGATAACTATGGCTACACCTTC
.,TRBJ2-7,TRBV20-1,TRBD1,CSAKQGGEQYF,TGCAGTGCTAAACAGGGGGGCGAGCAGTACTTC
.,TRBJ2-1,TRBV7-2,.,CASSLGVSRRNEQFF,TGTGCCAGCAGCTTAGGAGTCTCTAGGCGCAATGAGCAGTTCTTC
.,TRBJ1-5,TRBV30,.,CAWSVKAGNQPQHF,TGTGCCTGGAGTGTAAAGGCAGGGAATCAGCCCCAGCATTTT
.,TRBJ2-5,TRBV24-1,.,CATETGETQYF,TGTGCCACCGAGACAGGCGAGACCCAGTACTTC
.,TRBJ2-7,TRBV14,.,CASSLAPYEQYF,TGTGCCAGCAGCCTGGCCCCGTACGAGCAGTACTTC
.,TRBJ2-2,TRBV6-5,.,CASNPGRTGELFF,TGTGCCAGCAACCCAGGGCGGACCGGGGAGCTGTTTTTT
.,TRBJ1-6,TRBV28,.,CASSLQSPSYNSPLHF,TGTGCCAGCAGCTTACAATCCCCCTCCTATAATTCACCCCTCCACTTT